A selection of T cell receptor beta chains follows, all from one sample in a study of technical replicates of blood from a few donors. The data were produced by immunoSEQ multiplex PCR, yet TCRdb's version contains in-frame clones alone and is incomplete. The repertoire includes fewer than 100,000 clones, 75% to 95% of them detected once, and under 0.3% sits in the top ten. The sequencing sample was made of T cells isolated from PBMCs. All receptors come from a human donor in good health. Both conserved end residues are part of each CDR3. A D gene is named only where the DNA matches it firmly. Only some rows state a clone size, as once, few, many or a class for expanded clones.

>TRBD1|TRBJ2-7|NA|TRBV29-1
TGCAGCGTATCGGGGACAGGTTCCGAGCAGTACTTC
CSVSGTGSEQYF
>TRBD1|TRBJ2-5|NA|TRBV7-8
TGTGCCAGCAGCCCCACTCGAACCGGGACAGGGGCCGTCGAGACCCAGTACTTC
CASSPTRTGTGAVETQYF
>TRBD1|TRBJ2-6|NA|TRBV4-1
TGCGCCAGCAGCCAAGAGGACAGGGGGCTGGGGGCCAACGTCCTGACTTTC
CASSQEDRGLGANVLTF
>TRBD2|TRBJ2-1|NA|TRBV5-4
TGTGCCAGCAGCTTTGTCCGGGAGGAAGCAGAAGTGAGCTCCTACAATGAGCAGTTCTTC
CASSFVREEAEVSSYNEQFF
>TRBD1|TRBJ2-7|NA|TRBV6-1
TGTGCCAGCAGTGAATTTATAGGACAGGGTTACGAGCAGTACTTC
CASSEFIGQGYEQYF
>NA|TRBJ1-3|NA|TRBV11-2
TGTGCCAGCAGTCTAGAGCGGTCTGGAAACACCATATATTTT
CASSLERSGNTIYF
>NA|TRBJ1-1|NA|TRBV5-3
TGTGCCAGAAGCTTGGCCGAAAGGAGCGCTGAAGCTTTCTTT
CARSLAERSAEAFF
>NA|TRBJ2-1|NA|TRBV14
TGTGCCAGCAGCCCCCTCCGCGGCATCAATGAGCAGTTCTTC
CASSPLRGINEQFF
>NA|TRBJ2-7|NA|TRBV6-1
TGTGCCAGTAGTGACCGAGCCTACGAGCAGTACTTC
CASSDRAYEQYF
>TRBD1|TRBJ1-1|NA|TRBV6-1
TGTGCCAGCAGGAGACAGGGTTATCCTGAAGCTTTCTTT
CASRRQGYPEAFF
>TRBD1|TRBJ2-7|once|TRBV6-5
TGTGCCAGCAGTCCGGGGACAGGGGGAGACGAGCAGTACTTC
CASSPGTGGDEQYF
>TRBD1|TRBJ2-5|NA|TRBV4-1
TGCGCCAGCAGCCAATTTGGGACAGATACCCAAGAGACCCAGTACTTC
CASSQFGTDTQETQYF
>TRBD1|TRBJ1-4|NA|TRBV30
TGTGCCGTACGGACAGGACCTAATGAAAAACTGTTTTTT
CAVRTGPNEKLFF
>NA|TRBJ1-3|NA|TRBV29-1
TGCAGCGTCGATGGGGTTCGGGGAGCTGGAAACACCATATATTTT
CSVDGVRGAGNTIYF
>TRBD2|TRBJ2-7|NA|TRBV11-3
TGTGCCAGCAGCCCCAGTTTGGTCTGGGCGGGAGATTGTAGTGTGCAGTACTTC
CASSPSLVWAGDCSVQYF
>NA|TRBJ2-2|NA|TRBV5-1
TGCGCCAGCAGCTTATCGCGAACCGGGGAGCTGTTTTTT
CASSLSRTGELFF